One and the same sample provided the 22 T cell receptor beta chains below, sequenced in a study of T cells after yellow fever vaccination. TCRdb reanalysed the 5' RACE reads using MiXCR and keeps one entry per CDR3 protein. The table lists approximately 450,000 distinct CDR3 sequences, about 17% of them singletons. Sequences were derived from PBMCs, sampled before the yellow fever booster vaccination. All receptors derive from a man in his late teens or twenties who received the YFV17D yellow fever vaccine.

This clonotype was counted ten times or more. The rearrangement links TRBV12-3 or TRBV12-4 to TRBJ2-1; 11 nucleotides line up with TRBD2. The CDR3 extends over 15 amino acids. J gave up 6 bases and V 2 bases, and 3 bases lay outside the gene matches. CDR3 residues: CASSLIAGGRNEQFF. The CDR3 DNA reads as TGTGCCAGCAGTTTAATAGCGGGGGGGCGCAATGAGCAGTTCTTC.

The table lists this clonotype with a few counts. The chain couples TRBV7-7 to TRBJ2-5; perhaps TRBD1 as D (7 bases). Germline CDR1 reads SSHAT; CDR2 reads FNYEAQ (reference sequence). This CDR3 is built from 15 residues. With 5 bases removed from V and 5 bases from J, the gap between germline ends came to 18 bases. The CDR3 spells CASSQGGTHGETQYF. For the CDR3, the DNA is TGTGCCAGCAGCCAGGGGGGAACCCATGGGGAGACCCAGTACTTC.

A note on this clonotype: The CDR3 ends on some other residue instead of the conserved phenylalanine or tryptophan, so this is likely a read error. The rearrangement uses TRBV24-1 and TRBJ2-5, with TRBD2 matching over 8 bases. Per the germline V gene, CDR1 is KGHDR and CDR2 is SFDVKD. The CDR3 has 18 amino acids. Trimming cost V 1 base and J 0 bases; bases outside gene matches: 9. CDR3: CATSDFQRGTRYQETQYC. The CDR3 DNA reads as TGTGCCACCAGTGATTTCCAGCGGGGGACGAGGTACCAAGAGACCCAGTACTGC.

The chain uses TRBV20-1 and TRBJ1-3; unclear D gene. This CDR3 region has 13 residues. CDR1 is DFQATT and CDR2 is SNEGSKA in the germline V gene (reference sequence). Trimming removed 6 bases at V and 3 bases at J, with 12 bases between. The CDR3 coding sequence is TGCAGTGCGCCCGAGGGCTTTGGAAACACCATATATTTT. Its protein product is CSAPEGFGNTIYF.

The V call is TRBV5-1, the J call TRBJ2-2; 9 bases are a match to TRBD1. This CDR3 contains 16 residues. The J segment lost 1 base and the V segment lost 4 bases, leaving 5 bases of the junction unmatched. Germline V lookup: CDR1 SGHRS, CDR2 YFSETQ. The CDR3 sequence: CASSPGTGWNTGELFF. In DNA, the CDR3 is TGCGCCAGCAGCCCGGGGACAGGGTGGAACACCGGGGAGCTGTTTTTT. Full variable domain (outside the CDR3, taken from reference TRBV5-1 and TRBJ2-2): KAGVTQTPRYLIKTRGQQVTLSCSPISGHRSVSWYQQTPGQGLQFLFEYFSETQRNKGNFPGRFSGRQFSNSRSEMNVSTLELGDSALYLCASSPGTGWNTGELFFGEGSRLTVL.

This clonotype was detected a few times. This chain joins TRBV5-1 and TRBJ1-1; 7 positions agree with TRBD1. J lost 5 bases, V lost 1 base, and 8 bases had no gene match. The germline V gene has CDR1 SGHRS and CDR2 YFSETQ. The CDR3 runs 15 residues. The CDR3 reads CASSLTRGGKTEAFF. In nucleotides, the CDR3 is TGCGCCAGCAGCTTGACCAGGGGGGGGAAGACTGAAGCTTTCTTT.

In its sample, this clonotype was seen a few times. The chain uses TRBV5-5 and TRBJ2-1; 9 bases map to TRBD1. The CDR3 is 15 residues long. Germline assignment: CDR1 SGHKS and CDR2 YYEKEE (reference sequence). Germline trimming cut 2 bases from V and 6 bases from J; bases unmatched to any gene: 6. CDR3 amino acids: CASSLRQGVTNEQFF. As DNA, the CDR3 is TGTGCCAGCAGCTTACGACAGGGGGTGACCAATGAGCAGTTCTTC. Supplemented by reference TRBV5-5 and TRBJ2-1, the full variable domain reads DAGVTQSPTHLIKTRGQQVTLRCSPISGHKSVSWYQQVLGQGPQFIFQYYEKEERGRGNFPDRFSARQFPNYSSELNVNALLLGDSALYLCASSLRQGVTNEQFFGPGTRLTVL.

This clonotype has a single count. The chain uses TRBV7-3 and TRBJ2-3; D possibly uses TRBD1 or TRBD2 (6 bases each). V lost 1 base and J 4 bases, leaving 12 bases between the germline ends. Germline V lookup: CDR1 SGHTA, CDR2 FQGTGA. This CDR3 has 15 residues. The CDR3 loop is CASSLMAGEADTQYF. In DNA, the CDR3 is TGTGCCAGCAGCTTAATGGCAGGGGAGGCAGATACGCAGTATTTT.

V usage is TRBV4-3 and J usage is TRBJ1-6; D unclear. CDR1 and CDR2 from the germline V gene are LGHNA and YSLEER. V was shortened by 4 bases and J by 13 bases, with 26 bases between the two germline ends. The length of the CDR3 is 17 residues. The DNA of the CDR3 is TGCGCCAGCAGCCCCTACCCCTCTGAGCTGTGGGGATCGCCCCTCCACTTT. This sequence encodes CASSPYPSELWGSPLHF.

There are a few counts of this clonotype. The chain has TRBV6-2 or TRBV6-3 and TRBJ2-4; D possibly matches TRBD1 or TRBD2 (5 bases each). This CDR3 comprises 16 residues. Per the germline V gene, CDR1 is MNHEY and CDR2 is SVGEGT. V lost 2 bases and J lost 0, with 11 bases in between. CDR3 nucleotides: TGTGCCAGCAGTTACGGGGGTTCTGCAGCCAAAAACATTCAGTACTTC. This codes for CASSYGGSAAKNIQYF.

This chain connects TRBV5-1 to TRBJ2-1, with 9 bases fitting TRBD1. Germline loops: CDR1 SGHRS, CDR2 YFSETQ. CDR3 length: 14 amino acids. V was clipped by 0 bases and J by 15 bases; unmatched bases: 10. CDR3 nucleotide sequence: TGCGCCAGCAGCTTGGGGGATCGGGACAGGGAGGCGTTCTTC. Protein product: CASSLGDRDREAFF.

This clonotype was counted a few times. The chain employs TRBV12-3 or TRBV12-4 and TRBJ1-3; D might be TRBD1 (6 bases). This CDR3 region has 18 residues. Trimming took 0 bases from V and 0 from J, leaving 15 bases between them. The CDR3 DNA follows: TGTGCCAGCAGTTTAGCCTTACAGGGCCTCTACTCTGGAAACACCATATATTTT. It translates to CASSLALQGLYSGNTIYF.

The V call is TRBV4-2, the J call TRBJ2-3, with a tentative D call TRBD1 (5 bases). Germline CDR1 is LGHNA and CDR2 is YNFKEQ. The CDR3 has 18 residues. V was cut by 1 base and J by 2 bases, with 19 bases left in between. The chain's CDR3 is CASSQGKGAAESTDTQYF. CDR3 in DNA: TGTGCCAGCAGCCAAGGAAAAGGGGCGGCGGAGTCCACAGATACGCAGTATTTT.

V and J are TRBV4-1 and TRBJ2-5; D is uncertain. In germline, CDR1 is MGHRA, CDR2 YSYEKL. V dropped 1 base and J dropped 5 bases, with 17 bases sitting between them. The CDR3 runs 16 residues. CDR3 sequence reads: CASSQADTELWETQYF. CDR3 DNA: TGCGCCAGCAGCCAAGCAGACACTGAGTTATGGGAGACCCAGTACTTC.

V is TRBV7-9 and J is TRBJ2-3; 7 bases align to TRBD2. CDR1 is SEHNR, CDR2 FQNEAQ, per germline (reference sequence). CDR3 size: 16 residues. The V gene end was trimmed by 5 bases and the J gene end by 2 bases; junction bases not matched to a gene: 10. The CDR3 DNA is TGTGCCAGCAGCCAGGCGATAGCGGGTACCACAGATACGCAGTATTTT. The encoded protein is CASSQAIAGTTDTQYF.

This clonotype was seen repeatedly, ten times or more. The chain combines TRBV5-1 with TRBJ2-3; the D gene is possibly TRBD2 (6 bases). CDR3 length: 16 amino acids. Per germline, CDR1 SGHRS and CDR2 YFSETQ. Trimming stripped 1 base from V and 2 bases from J, with 14 bases between. The CDR3 DNA is TGCGCCAGCAGCTTGAACGTGGGGGGTGTCACAGATACGCAGTATTTT. Translating it yields CASSLNVGGVTDTQYF.

This chain connects TRBV12-3 or TRBV12-4 to TRBJ1-6, with D unclear. The ends were cut back, 4 bases at V and 0 bases at J, with 16 bases in the middle. There are 18 residues in the CDR3. The CDR3 coding sequence is TGTGCCAGCAGTTCCCCAGTGCGGGGAACCTCCTATAATTCACCCCTCCACTTT. It codes for CASSSPVRGTSYNSPLHF.

The table lists this clonotype with a few counts. The chain couples TRBV7-6 to TRBJ2-1; weak D call: TRBD2 (6 bases). With 4 bases removed from V and 9 bases from J, the gap between germline ends came to 13 bases. Germline loops: CDR1 SGHVS, CDR2 FNYEAQ. The CDR3 has 13 residues. The CDR3 reads CASSSLGRGEQFF. Here the CDR3 DNA reads TGTGCCAGCAGCTCACTGGGGCGGGGTGAGCAGTTCTTC.

This clonotype was recorded many times. The rearrangement links TRBV6-6 to TRBJ1-1; D is uncertain. V was trimmed by 5 bases and J by 5 bases, leaving 12 bases between them. The CDR3 has 13 amino acids. Germline CDR1 reads MNHNY; CDR2 reads SVGAGI (reference sequence). Here the CDR3 DNA reads TGTGCCAGCAGTAATCGTATGAGGACTGAAGCTTTCTTT. Translating gives CASSNRMRTEAFF.

This clonotype was observed at least ten times. V is TRBV3-1 and J is TRBJ2-5, with 9 bases that match TRBD2. J lost 2 bases, V lost 1 base, and 5 bases had no gene match. CDR3 length: 16 amino acids. Germline CDR1 LGHDT, CDR2 YNNKEL (reference sequence). The CDR3 sequence is CASSQVLAGLQETQYF. The CDR3 region has the DNA TGTGCCAGCAGCCAAGTCCTAGCGGGGTTGCAAGAGACCCAGTACTTC.

This sequence joins TRBV7-3 and TRBJ2-5; 7 bases match TRBD2. The CDR3 extends over 14 amino acids. Per the germline V gene, CDR1 is SGHTA and CDR2 is FQGTGA. V lost 6 bases to trimming and J lost 1 base; unmatched junction nucleotides: 5. The CDR3, as DNA: TGTGCCAGCAGTCCGGGGGGTCTCCAAGAGACCCAGTACTTC. It specifies CASSPGGLQETQYF.

This clonotype came up a few times. The chain joins TRBV11-2 to TRBJ2-5; tentative D call: TRBD2 (6 bases). With 1 base removed from V and 2 bases from J, the gap between germline ends came to 11 bases. The CDR3 has 15 residues. From germline, CDR1 is SGHAT and CDR2 FQNNGV. In nucleotides, the CDR3 is TGTGCCAGCAGCTTAGGGAACGGGGGTCAAGAGACCCAGTACTTC. This codes for CASSLGNGGQETQYF.